This TCR beta chain was observed in a study of identical twins. Study outcomes and limitations: Compared with models, monozygotic twins showed more out-of-frame TCR alpha sharing. Out-of-frame alpha sequences that twins shared showed excess low generation probability. Weaker excess twin sharing was seen among beta out-of-frame sequences. Cross-sectional statistics, not tracking of the same donors, supported the conclusions.

This clonotype came up a few times. Antigen: not known. CDR3 size: 17 residues. V lost 0 bases to trimming and J lost 7 bases; unmatched junction nucleotides: 9. CDR1 and CDR2 from the germline V gene are LGHNA and YSLEER. TCRdb re-called the 5' RACE reads with MiXCR, one entry per CDR3 protein. The sample shows roughly 230,000 distinct CDR3 sequences, around 8.8% of them seen only once. The data were also submitted as part of a second study, on yellow fever vaccine responses in identical twins.

This chain joins TRBV4-3 and TRBJ2-2, with 9 bases identical to TRBD1. Sequenced material: CD8+ T cells sorted from blood. This clonotype was obtained from a woman under 30 in good health. In DNA form, the CDR3 reads TGCGCCAGCAGCCAAGATCTTACAGGGGGCCTAGACGGGGAGCTGTTTTTT. Protein: CASSQDLTGGLDGELFF.